Sequencing of this T cell receptor (beta chain) was carried out in a study of T-cell memory formation after mild COVID-19 (TCRdb year 2021). Turning to the overall study: TCR sequence clusters from the two donors were found to be largely donor specific. In a couple of donors, T-cell clones that expanded and contracted after mild COVID-19 were followed by sequencing TCRalpha and TCRbeta repertoires longitudinally. Two young, previously healthy adult volunteers made up the cohort, one male and one female. Study-wide findings and limitations: Whether the second-wave clones peaking on day 37 were SARS-CoV-2 specific was not confirmed. Some responding clones were found in pre-infection memory, which suggests that pre-existing cross-reactive memory T cells took part in the SARS-CoV-2 response. Contracting CD4+ clones turned up mainly in the CM and EM memory subsets, whereas EMRA was where CD8+ clones were enriched. The study covered only a couple of mild cases, and larger cohorts including severe cases with pre-infection samples were considered necessary. Balanced CD4/CD8 phenotypes were observed for clones contracting from day 15 to 85, whereas a bias towards CD4+ was observed for a second wave of clones expanding from day 15 to 37.

As for this clonotype: The antigen it recognizes is unknown. The record has no base qualities; no much larger clone is one base away.

The germline ends are 15 bases apart after V is trimmed by 4 bases and J by 0 bases. Counted from cysteine to phenylalanine, this CDR3 has 16 amino acids. Kept here is only the CDR3 DNA, which spans 48 bases and is read in frame from base 1. Sequences SGHKS (CDR1) and YYEKEE (CDR2) are obtained from the germline V gene (reference sequence). Sequencer: Illumina NovaSeq 6000. TCRalpha and TCRbeta cDNA libraries were constructed by 5'RACE with constant-segment primers, with sample barcodes and unique molecular identifiers being introduced. Trizol reagent was used to extract RNA from every sample. Libraries were amplified in two PCR steps, with a second sample barcode and Illumina TruSeq adapters added in the second step. Libraries were sequenced on an Illumina NovaSeq with 2 x 150 bp paired-end reads. In the paper's pipeline: With migec v1.2.7, reads were demultiplexed and then collapsed into UMI-guided consensus sequences. Using mixcr v2.1.11, UMI consensuses were aligned to TRA and TRB V and J templates and then assembled into clonotypes. Clonotypes were classified as expanded or contracted when called significant by both edgeR and NoisET, with noise models trained on biological replicates. edgeR calls used a false discovery rate-adjusted p below 0.01 and a log2 fold-change threshold of 1. As an exploratory analysis of dynamics, max-normalized trajectories of the 1000 most abundant clonotypes were examined with PCA combined with hierarchical clustering. Separately sequenced CD4+ and CD8+ repertoires were used to assign a CD4 or CD8 phenotype to each responding clone. Through fastp at Q25 and MiXCR, TCRdb rebuilt clones from the public reads, retaining in-frame beta chains. Entries are consolidated by CDR3 protein sequence, retaining the most common genes and DNA. In this record, the V and J calls reflect TCRdb's handling and not the investigators' own analysis. For this sample there are fewer than 650,000 distinct CDR3 sequences; 15% to 20% appear just once. The ten largest clones represent around 7.8% of the sample.

Ficoll-Paque density gradient centrifugation was used to isolate PBMCs. The rearrangement joined TRBV5-5 to TRBJ2-3, with TRBD2 as a weak D call on 5 bases. This TCR was sampled from an adult woman who had mild COVID-19 (a few samples of this study predate the infection). The sample titles of this study are shuffled in the database, so cell type and time point are left out; the donor was told from shared clones. The sequencing input was PBMCs or a T cell subset sorted from them (not recorded which). The DNA sequence reads TGTGCCAGCAGCCCAGCTCCGGGGTTAAGCACAGATACGCAGTATTTT. This encodes CASSPAPGLSTDTQYF.